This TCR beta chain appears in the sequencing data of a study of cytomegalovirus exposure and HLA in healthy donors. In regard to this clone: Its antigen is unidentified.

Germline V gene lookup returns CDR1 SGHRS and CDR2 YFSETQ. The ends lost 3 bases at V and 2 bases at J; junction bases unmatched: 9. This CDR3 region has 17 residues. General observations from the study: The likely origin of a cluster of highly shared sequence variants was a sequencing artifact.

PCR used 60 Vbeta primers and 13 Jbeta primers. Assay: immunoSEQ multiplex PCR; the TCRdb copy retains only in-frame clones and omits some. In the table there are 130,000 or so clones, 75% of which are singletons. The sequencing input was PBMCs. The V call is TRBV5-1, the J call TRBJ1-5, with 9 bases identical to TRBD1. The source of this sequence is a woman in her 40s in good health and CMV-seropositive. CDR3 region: CASSSLPGQGRNQPQHF. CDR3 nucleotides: TGCGCCAGCAGCTCCCTCCCGGGACAGGGTCGCAATCAGCCCCAGCATTTT. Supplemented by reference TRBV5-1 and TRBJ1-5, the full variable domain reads KAGVTQTPRYLIKTRGQQVTLSCSPISGHRSVSWYQQTPGQGLQFLFEYFSETQRNKGNFPGRFSGRQFSNSRSEMNVSTLELGDSALYLCASSSLPGQGRNQPQHFGDGTRLSIL.